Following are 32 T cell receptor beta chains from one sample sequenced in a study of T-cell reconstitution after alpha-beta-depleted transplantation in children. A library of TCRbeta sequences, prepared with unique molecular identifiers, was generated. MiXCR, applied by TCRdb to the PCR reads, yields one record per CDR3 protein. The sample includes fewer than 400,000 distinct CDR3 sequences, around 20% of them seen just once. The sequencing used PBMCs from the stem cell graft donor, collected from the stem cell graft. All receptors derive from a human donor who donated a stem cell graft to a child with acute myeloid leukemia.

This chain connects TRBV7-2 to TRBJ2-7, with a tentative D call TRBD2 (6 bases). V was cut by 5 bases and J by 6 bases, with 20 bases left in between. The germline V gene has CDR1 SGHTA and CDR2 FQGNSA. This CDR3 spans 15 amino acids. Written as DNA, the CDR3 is TGTGCCAGCAGCGCCCGAGATCCGACTAGTAGCGAGCAGTACTTC. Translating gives CASSARDPTSSEQYF.

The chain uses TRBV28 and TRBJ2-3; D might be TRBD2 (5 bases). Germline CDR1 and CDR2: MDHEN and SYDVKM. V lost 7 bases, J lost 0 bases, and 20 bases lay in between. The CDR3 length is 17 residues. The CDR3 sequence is CASMGLLSSRSTDTQYF. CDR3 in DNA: TGTGCCAGCATGGGGTTGCTCTCTAGCAGAAGCACAGATACGCAGTATTTT. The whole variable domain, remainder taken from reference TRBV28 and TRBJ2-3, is DVKVTQSSRYLVKRTGEKVFLECVQDMDHENMFWYRQDPGLGLRLIYFSYDVKMKEKGDIPEGYSVSREKKERFSLILESASTNQTSMYLCASMGLLSSRSTDTQYFGPGTRLTVL.

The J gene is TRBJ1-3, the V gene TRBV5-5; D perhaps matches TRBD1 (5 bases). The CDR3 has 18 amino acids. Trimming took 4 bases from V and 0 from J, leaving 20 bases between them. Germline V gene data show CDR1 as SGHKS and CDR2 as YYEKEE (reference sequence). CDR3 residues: CASSLVAGLSRSGNTIYF. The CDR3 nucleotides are TGTGCCAGCAGCCTGGTGGCGGGACTATCACGCTCTGGAAACACCATATATTTT.

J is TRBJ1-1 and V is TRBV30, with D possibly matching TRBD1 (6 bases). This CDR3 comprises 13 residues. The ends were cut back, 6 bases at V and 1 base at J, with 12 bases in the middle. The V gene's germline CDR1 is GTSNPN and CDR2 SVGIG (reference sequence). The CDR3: CACSWTANTEAFF. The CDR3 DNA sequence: TGTGCCTGTTCTTGGACAGCGAACACTGAAGCTTTCTTT.

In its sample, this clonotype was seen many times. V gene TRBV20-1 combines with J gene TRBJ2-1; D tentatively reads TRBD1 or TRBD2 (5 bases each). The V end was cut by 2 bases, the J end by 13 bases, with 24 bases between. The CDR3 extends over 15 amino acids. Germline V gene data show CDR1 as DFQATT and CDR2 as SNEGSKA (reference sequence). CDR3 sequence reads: CSARPEGSYHTLQFF. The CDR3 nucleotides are TGCAGTGCTAGACCCGAGGGGTCCTACCACACCCTCCAGTTCTTC.

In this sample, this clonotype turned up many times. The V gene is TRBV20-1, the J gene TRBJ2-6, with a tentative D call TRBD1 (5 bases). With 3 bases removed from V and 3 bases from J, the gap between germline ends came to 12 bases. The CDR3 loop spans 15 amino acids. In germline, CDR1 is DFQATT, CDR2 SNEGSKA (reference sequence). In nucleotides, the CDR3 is TGCAGTGCTAGGTCCCAGGGCGGTGGGGCCAACGTCCTGACTTTC. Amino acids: CSARSQGGGANVLTF.

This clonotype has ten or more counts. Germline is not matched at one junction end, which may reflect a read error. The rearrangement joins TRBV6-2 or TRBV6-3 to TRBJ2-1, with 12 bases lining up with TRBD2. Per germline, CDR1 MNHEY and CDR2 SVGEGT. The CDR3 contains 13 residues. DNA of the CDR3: TGTGCCTGCAGTAGACTAGCGGGAGAAGGGCAGTTCTTC. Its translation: CACSRLAGEGQFF.

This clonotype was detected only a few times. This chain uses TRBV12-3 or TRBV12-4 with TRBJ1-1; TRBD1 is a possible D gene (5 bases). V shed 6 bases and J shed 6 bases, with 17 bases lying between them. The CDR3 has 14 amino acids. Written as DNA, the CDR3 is TGTGCCAGCAGATCATCCCAGGGTAACCCTGAAGCTTTCTTT. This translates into CASRSSQGNPEAFF.

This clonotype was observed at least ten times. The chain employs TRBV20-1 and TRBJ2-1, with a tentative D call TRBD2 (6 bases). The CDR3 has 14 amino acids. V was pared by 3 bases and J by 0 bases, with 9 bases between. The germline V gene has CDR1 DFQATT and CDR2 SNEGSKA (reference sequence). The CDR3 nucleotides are TGCAGTGCTAGCGGGAGTTACTCCTACAATGAGCAGTTCTTC. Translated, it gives CSASGSYSYNEQFF.

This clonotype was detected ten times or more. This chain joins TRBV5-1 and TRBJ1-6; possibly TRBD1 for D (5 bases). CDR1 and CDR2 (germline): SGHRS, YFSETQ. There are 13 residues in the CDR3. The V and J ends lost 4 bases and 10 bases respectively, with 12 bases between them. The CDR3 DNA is TGCGCCAGCAGCGTAACAGGCTCCTCACCCCTCCACTTT. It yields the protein CASSVTGSSPLHF.

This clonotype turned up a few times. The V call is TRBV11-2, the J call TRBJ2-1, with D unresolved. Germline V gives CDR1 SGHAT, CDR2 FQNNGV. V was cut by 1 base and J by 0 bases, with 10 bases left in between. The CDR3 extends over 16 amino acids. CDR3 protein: CASSLVAGPSYNEQFF. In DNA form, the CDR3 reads TGTGCCAGCAGCTTAGTGGCAGGACCCTCCTACAATGAGCAGTTCTTC. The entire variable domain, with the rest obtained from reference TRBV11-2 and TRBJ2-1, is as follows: EAGVAQSPRYKIIEKRQSVAFWCNPISGHATLYWYQQILGQGPKLLIQFQNNGVVDDSQLPKDRFSAERLKGVDSTLKIQPAKLEDSAVYLCASSLVAGPSYNEQFFGPGTRLTVL.

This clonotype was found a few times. This CDR3 reads CASSLVGLPSGETQYF. The CDR3, as DNA: TGTGCCAGCAGTTTAGTGGGACTCCCAAGCGGGGAGACCCAGTACTTC. The gene calls are TRBV12-3 or TRBV12-4 and TRBJ2-5; tentatively, D is TRBD2 (6 bases). This CDR3 contains 16 residues. Trimming pared 1 base from V and 5 bases from J, leaving 17 bases between.

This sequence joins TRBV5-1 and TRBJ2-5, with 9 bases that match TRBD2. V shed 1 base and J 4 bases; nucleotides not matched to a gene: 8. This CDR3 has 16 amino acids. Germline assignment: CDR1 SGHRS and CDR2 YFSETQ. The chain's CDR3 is CASSLFLAGVGETQYF. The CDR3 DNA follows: TGCGCCAGCAGCTTGTTCTTAGCGGGAGTTGGAGAGACCCAGTACTTC. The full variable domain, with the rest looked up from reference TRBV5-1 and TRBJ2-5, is KAGVTQTPRYLIKTRGQQVTLSCSPISGHRSVSWYQQTPGQGLQFLFEYFSETQRNKGNFPGRFSGRQFSNSRSEMNVSTLELGDSALYLCASSLFLAGVGETQYFGPGTRLLVL.

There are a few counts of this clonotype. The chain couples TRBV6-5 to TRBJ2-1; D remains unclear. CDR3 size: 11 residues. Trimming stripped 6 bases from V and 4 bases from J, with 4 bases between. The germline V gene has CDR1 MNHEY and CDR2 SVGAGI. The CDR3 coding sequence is TGTGCCAGCAGATATTACAATGAGCAGTTCTTC. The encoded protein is CASRYYNEQFF.

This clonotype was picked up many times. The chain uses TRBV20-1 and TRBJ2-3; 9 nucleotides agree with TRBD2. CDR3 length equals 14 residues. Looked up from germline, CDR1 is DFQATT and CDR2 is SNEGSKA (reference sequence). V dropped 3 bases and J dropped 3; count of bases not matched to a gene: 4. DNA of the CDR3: TGCAGTGCTAGTTTGCTAGCGGGAACAGATACGCAGTATTTT. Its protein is CSASLLAGTDTQYF.

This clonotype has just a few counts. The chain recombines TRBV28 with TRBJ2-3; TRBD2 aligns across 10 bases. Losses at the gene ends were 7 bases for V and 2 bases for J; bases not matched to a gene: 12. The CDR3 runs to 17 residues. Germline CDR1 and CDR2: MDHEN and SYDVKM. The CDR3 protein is CASTGTSETAFTDTQYF. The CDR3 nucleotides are TGTGCCAGCACGGGGACTAGCGAAACTGCGTTCACAGATACGCAGTATTTT.

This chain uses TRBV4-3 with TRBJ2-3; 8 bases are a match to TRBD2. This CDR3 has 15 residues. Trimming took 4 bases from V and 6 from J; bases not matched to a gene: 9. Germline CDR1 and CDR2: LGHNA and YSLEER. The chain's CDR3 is CASSLSGKSGDTQYF. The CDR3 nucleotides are TGCGCCAGCAGCCTTAGCGGGAAGTCGGGGGATACGCAGTATTTT.

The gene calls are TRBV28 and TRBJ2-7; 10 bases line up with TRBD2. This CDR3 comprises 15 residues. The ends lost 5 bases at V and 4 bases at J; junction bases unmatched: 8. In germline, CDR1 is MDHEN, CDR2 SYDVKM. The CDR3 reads CASSPHSGRLYEQYF. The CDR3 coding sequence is TGTGCCAGCAGTCCTCATAGCGGGAGGCTTTACGAGCAGTACTTC.

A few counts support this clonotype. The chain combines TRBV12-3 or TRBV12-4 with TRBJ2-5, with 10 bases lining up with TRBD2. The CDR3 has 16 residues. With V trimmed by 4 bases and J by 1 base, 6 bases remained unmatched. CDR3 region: CASSSLAGGSQETQYF. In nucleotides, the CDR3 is TGTGCCAGCAGTTCCTTAGCGGGAGGTTCCCAAGAGACCCAGTACTTC.

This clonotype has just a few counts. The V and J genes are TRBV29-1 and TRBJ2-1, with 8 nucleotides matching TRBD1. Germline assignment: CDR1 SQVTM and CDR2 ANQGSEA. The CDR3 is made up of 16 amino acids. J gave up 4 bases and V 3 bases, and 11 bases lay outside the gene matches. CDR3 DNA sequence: TGCAGCGTTGAGGCCCCCGGACAGGGAACTTACAATGAGCAGTTCTTC. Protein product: CSVEAPGQGTYNEQFF.

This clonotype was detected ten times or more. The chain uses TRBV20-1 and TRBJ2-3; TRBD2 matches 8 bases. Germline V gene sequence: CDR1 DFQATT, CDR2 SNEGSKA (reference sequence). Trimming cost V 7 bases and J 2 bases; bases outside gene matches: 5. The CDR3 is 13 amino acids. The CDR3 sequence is CSVSGIITDTQYF. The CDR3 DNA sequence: TGCAGTGTTAGCGGGATCATCACAGATACGCAGTATTTT.

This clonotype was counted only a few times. The CDR3 DNA reads TGCAGTGCAATACGACCAGTCTCTGGAAACACCATATATTTT. This translates into CSAIRPVSGNTIYF. V usage is TRBV20-1 and J usage is TRBJ1-3; no clear D. Germline-derived CDR1 and CDR2 are DFQATT and SNEGSKA (reference sequence). The CDR3 is 14 residues long. Deletions cut 6 bases from V and 0 bases from J, with 12 bases between.

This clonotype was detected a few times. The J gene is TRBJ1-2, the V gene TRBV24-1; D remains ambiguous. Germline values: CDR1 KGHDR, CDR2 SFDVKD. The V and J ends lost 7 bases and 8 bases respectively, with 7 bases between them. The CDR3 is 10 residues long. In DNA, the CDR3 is TGTGCCACCAGGCGCCTAGGCTACACCTTC. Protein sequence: CATRRLGYTF.

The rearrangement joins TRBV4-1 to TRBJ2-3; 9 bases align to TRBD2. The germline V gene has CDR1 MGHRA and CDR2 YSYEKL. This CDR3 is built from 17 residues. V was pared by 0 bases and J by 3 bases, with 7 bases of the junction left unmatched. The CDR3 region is CASSQDRAGGPTDTQYF. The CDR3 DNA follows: TGCGCCAGCAGCCAAGATCGGGCGGGAGGGCCGACAGATACGCAGTATTTT.

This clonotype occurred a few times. The DNA of the CDR3 is TGTGCCAGCCTCTCTTCGGGGGACGAGCAGTACTTC. It codes for CASLSSGDEQYF. V usage is TRBV6-2 or TRBV6-3 and J usage is TRBJ2-7, with TRBD2 as a possible D gene (6 bases). Germline V gene sequence: CDR1 MNHEY, CDR2 SVGEGT. The CDR3 spans 12 residues. The germline V and J ends were trimmed by 8 bases and 5 bases, with 13 bases remaining between them.

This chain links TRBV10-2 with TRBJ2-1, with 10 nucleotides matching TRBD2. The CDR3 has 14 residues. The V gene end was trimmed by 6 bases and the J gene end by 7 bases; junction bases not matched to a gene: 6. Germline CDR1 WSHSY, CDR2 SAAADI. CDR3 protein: CASRVAGGLNEQFF. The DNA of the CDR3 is TGCGCCAGCAGGGTAGCGGGAGGTTTGAATGAGCAGTTCTTC.

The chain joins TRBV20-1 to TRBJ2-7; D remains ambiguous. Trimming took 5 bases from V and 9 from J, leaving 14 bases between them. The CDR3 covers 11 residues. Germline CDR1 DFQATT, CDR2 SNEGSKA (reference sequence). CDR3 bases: TGCAGTGCTCCCCTCACGTCCGGGCAGTACTTC. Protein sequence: CSAPLTSGQYF.

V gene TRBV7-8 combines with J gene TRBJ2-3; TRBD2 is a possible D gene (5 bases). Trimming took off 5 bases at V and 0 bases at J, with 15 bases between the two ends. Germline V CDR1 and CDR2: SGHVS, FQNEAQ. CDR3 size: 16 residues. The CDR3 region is CASSRESLLSTDTQYF. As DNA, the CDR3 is TGTGCCAGCAGCAGGGAGAGTCTGCTTAGCACAGATACGCAGTATTTT. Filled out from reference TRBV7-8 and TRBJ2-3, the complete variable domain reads GAGVSQSPRYKVAKRGQDVALRCDPISGHVSLFWYQQALGQGPEFLTYFQNEAQLDKSGLPSDRFFAERPEGSVSTLKIQRTQQEDSAVYLCASSRESLLSTDTQYFGPGTRLTVL.

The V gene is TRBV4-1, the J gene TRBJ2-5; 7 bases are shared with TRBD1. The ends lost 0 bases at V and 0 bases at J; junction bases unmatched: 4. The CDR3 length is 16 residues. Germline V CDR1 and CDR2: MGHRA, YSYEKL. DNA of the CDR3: TGCGCCAGCAGCCAAGAAGGGACAGAGCACCAAGAGACCCAGTACTTC. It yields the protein CASSQEGTEHQETQYF.

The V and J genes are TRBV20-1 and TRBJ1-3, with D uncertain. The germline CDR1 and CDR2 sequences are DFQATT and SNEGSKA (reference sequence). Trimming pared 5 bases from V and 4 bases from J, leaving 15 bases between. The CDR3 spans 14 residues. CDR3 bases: TGCAGTGCTTTGGTCGGGGTGGAAGGAAACACCATATATTTT. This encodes CSALVGVEGNTIYF.

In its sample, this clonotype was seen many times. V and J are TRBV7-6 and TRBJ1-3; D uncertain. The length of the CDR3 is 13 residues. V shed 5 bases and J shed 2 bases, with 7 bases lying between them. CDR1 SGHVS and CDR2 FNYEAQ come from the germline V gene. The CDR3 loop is CASSPTTGNTIYF. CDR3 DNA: TGTGCCAGCAGCCCAACTACTGGAAACACCATATATTTT.

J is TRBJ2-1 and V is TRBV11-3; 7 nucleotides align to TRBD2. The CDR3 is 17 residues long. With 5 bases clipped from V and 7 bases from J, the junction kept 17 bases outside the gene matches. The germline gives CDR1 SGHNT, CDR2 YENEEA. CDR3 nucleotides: TGTGCCAGCAGCCATTTCGGGTTAGCGGGTTGGAAGAATGAGCAGTTCTTC. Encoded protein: CASSHFGLAGWKNEQFF.